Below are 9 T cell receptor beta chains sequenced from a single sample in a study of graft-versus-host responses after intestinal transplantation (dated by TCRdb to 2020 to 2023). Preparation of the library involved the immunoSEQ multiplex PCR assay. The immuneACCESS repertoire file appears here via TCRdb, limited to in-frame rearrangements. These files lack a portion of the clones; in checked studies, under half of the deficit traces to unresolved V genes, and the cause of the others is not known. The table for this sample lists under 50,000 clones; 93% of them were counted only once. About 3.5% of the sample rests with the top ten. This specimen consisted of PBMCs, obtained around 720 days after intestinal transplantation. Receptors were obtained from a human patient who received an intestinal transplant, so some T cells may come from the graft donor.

Here the CDR3 reads CATSTPGQVPYEQYF. CDR3 sequence (DNA): TGTGCCACCAGCACGCCAGGACAGGTTCCCTACGAGCAGTACTTC. This chain joins TRBV15 and TRBJ2-7; 7 nucleotides line up with TRBD1. Germline lookup yields CDR1 LNHNV and CDR2 YYDKDF (reference sequence). J lost 2 bases, V lost 4 bases, and 8 bases had no gene match. This CDR3 is 15 amino acids long.

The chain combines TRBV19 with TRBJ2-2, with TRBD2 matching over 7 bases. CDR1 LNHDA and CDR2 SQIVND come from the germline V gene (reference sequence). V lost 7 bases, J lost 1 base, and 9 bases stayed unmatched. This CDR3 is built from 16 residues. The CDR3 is CASTSRGGGNTGELFF. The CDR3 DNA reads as TGTGCCAGTACCTCACGGGGCGGGGGGAACACCGGGGAGCTGTTTTTT. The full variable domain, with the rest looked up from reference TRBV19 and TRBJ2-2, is DGGITQSPKYLFRKEGQNVTLSCEQNLNHDAMYWYRQDPGQGLRLIYYSQIVNDFQKGDIAEGYSVSREKKESFPLTVTSAQKNPTAFYLCASTSRGGGNTGELFFGEGSRLTVL.

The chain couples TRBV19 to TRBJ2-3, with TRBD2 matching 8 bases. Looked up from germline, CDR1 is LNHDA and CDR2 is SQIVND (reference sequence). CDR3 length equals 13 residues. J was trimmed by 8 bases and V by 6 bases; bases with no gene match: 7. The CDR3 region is CASSPSGGGTQYF. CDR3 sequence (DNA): TGTGCCAGTAGCCCCAGCGGGGGAGGTACGCAGTATTTT. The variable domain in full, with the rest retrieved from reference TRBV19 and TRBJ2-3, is DGGITQSPKYLFRKEGQNVTLSCEQNLNHDAMYWYRQDPGQGLRLIYYSQIVNDFQKGDIAEGYSVSREKKESFPLTVTSAQKNPTAFYLCASSPSGGGTQYFGPGTRLTVL.

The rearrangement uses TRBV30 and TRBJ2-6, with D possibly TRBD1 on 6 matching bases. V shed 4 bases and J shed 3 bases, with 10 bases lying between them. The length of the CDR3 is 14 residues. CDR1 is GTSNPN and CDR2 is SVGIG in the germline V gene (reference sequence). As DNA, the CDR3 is TGTGCCTGGACCACAGGGAATGGGGCCAACGTCCTGACTTTC. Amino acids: CAWTTGNGANVLTF.

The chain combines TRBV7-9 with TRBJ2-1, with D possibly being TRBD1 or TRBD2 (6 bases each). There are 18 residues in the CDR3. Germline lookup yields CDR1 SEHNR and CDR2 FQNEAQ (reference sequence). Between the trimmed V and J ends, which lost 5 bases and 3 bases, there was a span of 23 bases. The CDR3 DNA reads TGTGCCAGCAGCCCCCGCGGCCTAGGGGGGCATGGCTACAATGAGCAGTTCTTC. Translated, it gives CASSPRGLGGHGYNEQFF.

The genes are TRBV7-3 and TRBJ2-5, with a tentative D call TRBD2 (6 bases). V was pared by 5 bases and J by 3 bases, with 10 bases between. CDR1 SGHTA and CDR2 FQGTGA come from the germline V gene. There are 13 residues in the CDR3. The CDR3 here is CASSKQREETQYF. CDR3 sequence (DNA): TGTGCCAGCAGCAAACAGCGGGAAGAGACCCAGTACTTC.

In DNA form, the CDR3 reads TGTGCCACCAGCAGCTTCATAGGGAATGAGCAGTTCTTC. Amino acid sequence: CATSSFIGNEQFF. The V and J genes are TRBV15 and TRBJ2-1; D not certain. The CDR3 totals 13 residues. The ends were cut back, 3 bases at V and 7 bases at J, with 10 bases in the middle. Germline CDR1 and CDR2: LNHNV and YYDKDF (reference sequence).

The CDR3 region has the DNA TGTGCCAGCAGTGCACGCGGGGCTGGGGGAAACACCATATATTTT. Amino acid sequence: CASSARGAGGNTIYF. The V gene is TRBV2, the J gene TRBJ1-3, with a weak D call TRBD1 (5 bases). This CDR3 contains 15 residues. V was pared by 4 bases and J by 4 bases, with 14 bases between. Germline lookup yields CDR1 SNHLY and CDR2 FYNNEI. The whole variable domain, filled in from reference TRBV2 and TRBJ1-3, reads EPEVTQTPSHQVTQMGQEVILRCVPISNHLYFYWYRQILGQKVEFLVSFYNNEISEKSEIFDDQFSVERPDGSNFTLKIRSTKLEDSAMYFCASSARGAGGNTIYFGEGSWLTVV.

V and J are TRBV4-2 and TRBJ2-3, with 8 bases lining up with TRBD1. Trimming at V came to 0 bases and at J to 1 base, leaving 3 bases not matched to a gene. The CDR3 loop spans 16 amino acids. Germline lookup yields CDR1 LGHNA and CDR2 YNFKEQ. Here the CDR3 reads CASSQDPGQGTDTQYF. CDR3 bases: TGTGCCAGCAGCCAAGATCCGGGACAGGGCACAGATACGCAGTATTTT.